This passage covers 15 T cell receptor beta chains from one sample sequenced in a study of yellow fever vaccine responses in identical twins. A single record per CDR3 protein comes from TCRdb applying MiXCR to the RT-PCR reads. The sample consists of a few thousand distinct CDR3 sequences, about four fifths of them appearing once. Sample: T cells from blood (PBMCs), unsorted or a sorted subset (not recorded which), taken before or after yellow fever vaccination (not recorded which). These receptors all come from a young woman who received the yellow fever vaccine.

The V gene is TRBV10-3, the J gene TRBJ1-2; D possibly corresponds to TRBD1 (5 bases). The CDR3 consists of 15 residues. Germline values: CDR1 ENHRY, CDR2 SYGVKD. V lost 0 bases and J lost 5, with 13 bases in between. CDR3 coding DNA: TGTGCCATCAGTGAGTCTAAGGGGCCTATTTATGGCTACACCTTC. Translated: CAISESKGPIYGYTF.

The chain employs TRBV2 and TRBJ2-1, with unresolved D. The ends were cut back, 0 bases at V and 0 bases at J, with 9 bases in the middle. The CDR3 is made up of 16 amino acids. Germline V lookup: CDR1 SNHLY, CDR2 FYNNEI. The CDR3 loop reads CASSEAHPISYNEQFF. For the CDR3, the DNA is TGTGCCAGCAGTGAAGCGCACCCAATCTCCTACAATGAGCAGTTCTTC.

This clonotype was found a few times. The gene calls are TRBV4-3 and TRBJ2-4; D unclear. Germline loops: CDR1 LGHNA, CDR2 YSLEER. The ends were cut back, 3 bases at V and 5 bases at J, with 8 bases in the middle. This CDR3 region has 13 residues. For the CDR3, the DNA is TGCGCCAGCAGCCATCTAGACGAAAACATTCAGTACTTC. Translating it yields CASSHLDENIQYF.

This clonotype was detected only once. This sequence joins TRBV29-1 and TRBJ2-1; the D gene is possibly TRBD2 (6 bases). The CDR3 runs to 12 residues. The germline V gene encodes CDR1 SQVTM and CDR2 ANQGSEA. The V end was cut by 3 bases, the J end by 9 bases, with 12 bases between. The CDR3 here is CSVEGGVGEQFF. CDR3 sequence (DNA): TGCAGCGTTGAGGGCGGGGTCGGTGAGCAGTTCTTC.

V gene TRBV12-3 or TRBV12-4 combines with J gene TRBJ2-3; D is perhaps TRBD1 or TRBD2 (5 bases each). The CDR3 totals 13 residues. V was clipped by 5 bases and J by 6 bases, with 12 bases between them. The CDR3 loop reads CASSPGGADTQYF. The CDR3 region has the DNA TGTGCCAGCAGTCCTGGGGGTGCGGATACGCAGTATTTT.

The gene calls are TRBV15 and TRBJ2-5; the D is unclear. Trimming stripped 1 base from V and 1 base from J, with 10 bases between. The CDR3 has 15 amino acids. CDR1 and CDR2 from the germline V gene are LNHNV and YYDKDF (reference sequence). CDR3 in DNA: TGTGCCACCAGCAGAGTTGGCAGCTCCCAAGAGACCCAGTACTTC. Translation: CATSRVGSSQETQYF.

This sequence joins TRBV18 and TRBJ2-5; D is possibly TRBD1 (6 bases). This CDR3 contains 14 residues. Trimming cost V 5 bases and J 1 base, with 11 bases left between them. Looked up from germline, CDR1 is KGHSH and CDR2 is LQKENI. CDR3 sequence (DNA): TGTGCCAGCTCATTACAGGGAGCCCAAGAGACCCAGTACTTC. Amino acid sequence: CASSLQGAQETQYF.

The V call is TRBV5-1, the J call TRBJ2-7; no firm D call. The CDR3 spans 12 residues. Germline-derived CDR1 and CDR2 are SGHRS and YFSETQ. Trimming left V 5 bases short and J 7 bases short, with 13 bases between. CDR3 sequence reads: CASRRLEKEQYF. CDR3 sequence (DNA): TGCGCCAGCAGGAGGCTTGAAAAAGAGCAGTACTTC.

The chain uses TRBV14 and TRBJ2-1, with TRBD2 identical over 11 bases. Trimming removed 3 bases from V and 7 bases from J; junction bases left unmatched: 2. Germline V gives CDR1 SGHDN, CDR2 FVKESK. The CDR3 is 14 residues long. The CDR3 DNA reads TGTGCCAGCAGCCAGCCTAGCGGGAGGAATGAGCAGTTCTTC. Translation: CASSQPSGRNEQFF.

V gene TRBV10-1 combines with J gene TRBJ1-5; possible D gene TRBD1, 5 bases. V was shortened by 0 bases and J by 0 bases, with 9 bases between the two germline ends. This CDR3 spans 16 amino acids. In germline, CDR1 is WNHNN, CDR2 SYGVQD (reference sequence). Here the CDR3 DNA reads TGCGCCAGCAGTGAGTCGGGGGTTAATAGCAATCAGCCCCAGCATTTT. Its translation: CASSESGVNSNQPQHF.

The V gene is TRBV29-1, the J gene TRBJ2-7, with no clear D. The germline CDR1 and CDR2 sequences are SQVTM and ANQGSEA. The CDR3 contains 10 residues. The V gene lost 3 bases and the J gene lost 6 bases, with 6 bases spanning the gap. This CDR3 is CSVDSGEQYF. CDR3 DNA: TGCAGCGTTGATTCAGGCGAGCAGTACTTC.

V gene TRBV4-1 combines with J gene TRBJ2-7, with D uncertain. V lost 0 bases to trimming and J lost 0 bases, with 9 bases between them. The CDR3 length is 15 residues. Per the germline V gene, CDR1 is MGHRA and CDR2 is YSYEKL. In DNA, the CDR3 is TGCGCCAGCAGCCAAGAAACGGATGACTCCTACGAGCAGTACTTC. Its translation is CASSQETDDSYEQYF.

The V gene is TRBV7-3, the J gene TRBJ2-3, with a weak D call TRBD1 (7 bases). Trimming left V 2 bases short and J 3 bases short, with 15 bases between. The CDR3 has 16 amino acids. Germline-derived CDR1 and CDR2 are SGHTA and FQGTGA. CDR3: CASSLGRDRWTDTQYF. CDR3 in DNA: TGTGCCAGCAGCTTAGGGCGGGACAGATGGACAGATACGCAGTATTTT.

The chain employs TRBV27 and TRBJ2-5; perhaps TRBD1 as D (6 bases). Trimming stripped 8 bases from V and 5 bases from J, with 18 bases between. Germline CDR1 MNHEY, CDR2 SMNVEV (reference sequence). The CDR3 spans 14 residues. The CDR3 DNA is TGTGCCAGCTCTCTCACAGGGATGGGGGAGACCCAGTACTTC. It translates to CASSLTGMGETQYF.

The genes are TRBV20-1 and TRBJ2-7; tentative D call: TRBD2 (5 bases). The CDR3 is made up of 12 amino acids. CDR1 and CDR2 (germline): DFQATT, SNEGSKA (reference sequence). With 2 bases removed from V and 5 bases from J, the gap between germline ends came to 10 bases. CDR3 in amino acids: CSARLAIHEQYF. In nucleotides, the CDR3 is TGCAGTGCTAGACTAGCAATCCACGAGCAGTACTTC.